Given below is one TCR beta chain in context. This clone showed up just a few times. Its antigen is currently not known. Qualities for individual bases were not recorded, and no much larger clone is one base off. A MiSeq instrument was used for deep resolution sequencing, which targeted depths ranging from 1 in 1 million up to 1 in 200,000 T cells, with coverage averaging 10x for each clonotype. TCR beta libraries were generated with the immunoSEQ hsTCRB Kit. From the authors' description of their analysis: The data were analyzed with ImmunoSEQ Analyzer and ImmunoSEQ Data Assistant, and V, D and J gene assignments followed IMGT definitions. Clonality, which ranges from 0 to 1, was calculated by subtracting the normalized Shannon entropy of productive rearrangement frequencies from one. Only overrepresented clonotypes making up at least 0.05% of the repertoire of each patient were included in the public clonotype analysis. About a dozen age-matched healthy donor repertoires from immuneACCESS served as clonality controls. Sourced from immuneACCESS, this table was stored by TCRdb with only in-frame sequences that have V and J called. A share of the clones is absent; for the studies checked, an unresolved V gene accounts for under half, and the remainder has no known explanation. V and J calls and clone size are as listed in that table; D and trimming were resolved from the DNA. Within this sample are a few hundred thousand clones, with 80% of them counted one time only. The ten largest clones capture over 5% of the sample.

These data originate in a study of cytotoxic CD8 clonotypes in ibrutinib-treated CLL (dated by TCRdb to the early 2020s). As for the study more broadly: The cohort included around 15 treatment-naive and about a dozen relapsed/refractory patients; around 17 were IGHV unmutated. The response samples were drawn at a median of roughly twelve months into treatment, with a range of about 6 to 36 months. On average, each sample had approximately 280,000 productive templates and approximately 85,000 productive rearrangements. Cryopreserved peripheral blood mononuclear cells were collected at three points: before therapy, at response, and at either sustained remission or disease progression. Responses were partial in around 24 patients and complete in 2; after median about 63 months follow-up, about 15 stayed in remission and roughly twelve progressed. Longitudinal samples were obtainable from about 30% of the 86 participants in the trial. Beyond this particular receptor, the publication reports: Public clonotypes were rare and either shrank or stayed stable during treatment, and the rise in clonality at ibrutinib response reflected expansion of private clonotypes. Sampling times were not matched between sustained-remission and progressing patients, and lymph node repertoires were not studied. Baseline clonality was found to be higher than that of age-matched healthy donors and was strongly correlated with circulating CD8+ T-cell counts. Clonality rose at ibrutinib response, remained stable during sustained remission, and dropped back toward baseline at progression.

For TCR beta library preparation, approximately 2 micrograms of genomic DNA was extracted from cryopreserved PBMCs. Longitudinal blood samples from CLL patients receiving ibrutinib monotherapy were subjected to high-throughput TCR beta sequencing. The patients were enrolled in a single-center, open-label phase 2 trial of ibrutinib monotherapy. The germline V gene specifies SGHRS as CDR1 and YFSETQ as CDR2. V and J are trimmed by 4 bases and 8 bases, and the gene matches miss 10 bases of the junction. Measured from the cysteine to the phenylalanine, the CDR3 is 14 residues long. Only CDR3 DNA is held: 42 bases, read in frame from base 1.

The receptor was derived from a human donor with chronic lymphocytic leukemia. The sequence joins TRBV5-1 to TRBJ1-1; 8 middle bases align to TRBD1. Source: PBMCs, taken before ibrutinib treatment. In nucleotides, the sequence is TGCGCCAGCAGCCCTTGGACAGGGAAGATCGAAGCTTTCTTT. This codes for CASSPWTGKIEAFF.